The 25 T cell receptor beta chains reported below all come from one sample, sequenced in a study of tumor and adjacent non-tumor tissue in lung cancer listed by TCRdb under 2018. RNA was isolated from bulk, unsorted tissue, and RNA quality was assessed with a NanoDrop ND-1000 and an Agilent 2100. Preparation of the library involved multiplex PCR. The listed sequencing device is Illumina HiSeq 2500. Following protocols modified from ARM-PCR, the researchers constructed TCRbeta libraries through three rounds of nested PCR with primers (Table S4). TCRdb reanalyzed the raw reads on its own, using fastp at Q25 for trimming and MiXCR for clone calling, and kept in-frame beta chains. For every CDR3 protein sequence, its rows merge into one entry that carries the most common genes and DNA. The sample records about 200,000 distinct CDR3 sequences, around 70% of which are singletons. The ten top clones hold under 30% of the sample.

Source material: lung tumor tissue. These receptors originate from a man aged 60 to 69 with non-small cell lung cancer.

A note on this clonotype: Possible read error: a much larger clone is one base away. The rearrangement uses TRBV20-1 and TRBJ2-1; TRBD2 agrees at 11 bases. V gave up 7 bases and J gave up 7 bases; unmatched junction bases: 9. The CDR3 contains 14 residues. Germline CDR1 and CDR2: DFQATT and SNEGSKA (reference sequence). As DNA, the CDR3 is TGCAGTGATACGGCGGTAGCGGGAGGGAATGAGCAGTTCTTC. Translating gives CSDTAVAGGNEQFF.

This clonotype has just one count. The chain combines TRBV20-1 with TRBJ2-1, with 7 bases aligning to TRBD2. The V gene's germline CDR1 is DFQATT and CDR2 SNEGSKA (reference sequence). Losses at the gene ends were 4 bases for V and 4 bases for J; bases not matched to a gene: 13. The CDR3 covers 16 residues. Here the CDR3 DNA reads TGCAGTGCTATCCCTACTAGCGCGAGGGTATACAATGAGCAGTTCTTC. Translation: CSAIPTSARVYNEQFF.

As regards this clonotype: A much larger clone sits a single nucleotide away, making a read error possible. Lacking the conserved final phenylalanine or tryptophan, this CDR3 likely reflects a read error. The chain links TRBV29-1 to TRBJ2-2; perhaps TRBD1 as D (6 bases). The length of the CDR3 is 13 residues. Trimming left V 5 bases short and J 2 bases short, with 9 bases between. The germline gives CDR1 SQVTM, CDR2 ANQGSEA. CDR3 amino acids: CSVSRGNTGELFC. The CDR3 DNA follows: TGCAGCGTTTCCAGGGGAAACACCGGGGAGCTGTTTTGT.

The V call is TRBV20-1, the J call TRBJ2-1; TRBD1 aligns across 9 bases. Losses at the gene ends were 5 bases for V and 6 bases for J; bases not matched to a gene: 20. Germline V gives CDR1 DFQATT, CDR2 SNEGSKA (reference sequence). The CDR3 totals 18 residues. The CDR3 nucleotides are TGCAGTGCTCCCCCTCAGGGACAGGGAGGTAGGGTCGGCAATGAGCAGTTCTTC. Protein sequence: CSAPPQGQGGRVGNEQFF.

This clonotype has a count of ten or more. The rearrangement joins TRBV11-3 to TRBJ2-2; tentative D call: TRBD2 (6 bases). The germline CDR1 and CDR2 sequences are SGHNT and YENEEA. The ends were cut back, 6 bases at V and 0 bases at J, with 11 bases in the middle. The CDR3 is made up of 15 amino acids. The CDR3 is CASRRDSANTGELFF. The CDR3 DNA reads TGTGCCAGCAGACGGGACTCTGCGAACACCGGGGAGCTGTTTTTT.

This chain joins TRBV3-1 and TRBJ2-7; D gene unclear. The CDR3 is 12 residues long. V was clipped by 5 bases and J by 5 bases, with 10 bases between them. Per germline, CDR1 LGHDT and CDR2 YNNKEL (reference sequence). The CDR3 loop is CASSARGDEQYF. CDR3 DNA: TGTGCCAGCAGCGCCCGCGGTGACGAGCAGTACTTC.

In the case of this clonotype: A much larger clone differs from this one at a single base, so this may be a read error. The V gene is TRBV10-2, the J gene TRBJ2-5; no clear D. Germline V lookup: CDR1 WSHSY, CDR2 SAAADI. CDR3 length equals 13 residues. V lost 7 bases and J 3 bases, leaving 12 bases between the germline ends. As DNA, the CDR3 is TGCGCCAGCACTGAAAGACCCAAAGAGACCCAGTACTTC. Translating gives CASTERPKETQYF.

This chain joins TRBV13 and TRBJ2-2; possible D gene TRBD2, 5 bases. Germline CDR1 PRHDT, CDR2 FYEKMQ (reference sequence). The CDR3 totals 15 residues. With 5 bases removed from V and 5 bases from J, the gap between germline ends came to 15 bases. DNA of the CDR3: TGTGCCAGCAGCGTAGTGACGACGGGAACCGGGGAGCTGTTTTTT. Its translation: CASSVVTTGTGELFF.

In regard to this clonotype: A much larger clone lies a single base off, so this may be a read error. The rearrangement links TRBV14 to TRBJ1-2; the D is unclear. Germline CDR1 and CDR2: SGHDN and FVKESK. V lost 4 bases and J lost 8, with 11 bases in between. The CDR3 length is 12 residues. The CDR3 loop is CASSRGVRGYTF. CDR3 nucleotide sequence: TGTGCCAGCAGCCGAGGTGTCCGCGGCTACACCTTC.

V gene TRBV11-2 combines with J gene TRBJ2-7; D possibly corresponds to TRBD2 (6 bases). Deletions cut 5 bases from V and 6 bases from J, with 11 bases between. Germline values: CDR1 SGHAT, CDR2 FQNNGV. The CDR3 contains 12 residues. Here the CDR3 DNA reads TGTGCCAGCAGCCTAGGGACTGTCGAGCAGTACTTC. Its protein is CASSLGTVEQYF.

Note on this clonotype: One end of the junction fails to match germline, which may point to a read error. This chain uses TRBV6-6 with TRBJ2-1; TRBD2 is a possible D gene (7 bases). Germline V gene lookup returns CDR1 MNHNY and CDR2 SVGAGI (reference sequence). The CDR3 has 15 amino acids. The CDR3 DNA is TGTACCAGCAGTTATGAGGGGGGGGTAAACAATGAGCAGTTCTTC. Translated: CTSSYEGGVNNEQFF.

A remark on this clonotype: This clone may be a read error of a much larger clone one base away. The chain combines TRBV12-3 or TRBV12-4 with TRBJ2-7; D call uncertain. The CDR3 has 11 residues. The CDR3: CAISSMYEQYF. CDR3 coding DNA: TGTGCCATCAGTTCAATGTACGAGCAGTACTTC.

V usage is TRBV4-1 and J usage is TRBJ2-1; TRBD2 agrees at 9 bases. V lost 0 bases and J lost 4; bases outside the gene matches: 7. Germline assignment: CDR1 MGHRA and CDR2 YSYEKL. The CDR3 totals 17 residues. The CDR3 region is CASSQDRERGVYNEQFF. The CDR3, as DNA: TGCGCCAGCAGCCAAGATCGGGAGCGGGGGGTTTACAATGAGCAGTTCTTC.

For this clonotype: Being one base from a much bigger clone, this may be a read error. This chain links TRBV6-6 with TRBJ2-3; no reliable D call. The V and J ends lost 7 bases and 10 bases respectively, with 18 bases between them. The CDR3 contains 13 residues. CDR1 MNHNY and CDR2 SVGAGI come from the germline V gene (reference sequence). The CDR3 here is CASTLPHQAPQYF. Written as DNA, the CDR3 is TGTGCCAGCACCTTACCCCATCAGGCGCCGCAGTATTTT.

This chain uses TRBV29-1 with TRBJ1-1, with D tentatively TRBD1 (5 bases). Germline V gives CDR1 SQVTM, CDR2 ANQGSEA. This CDR3 spans 15 amino acids. Trimming pared 2 bases from V and 2 bases from J, leaving 15 bases between. CDR3 amino acids: CSVELGGTTNTEAFF. The CDR3 region has the DNA TGCAGCGTTGAATTGGGGGGGACCACTAACACTGAAGCTTTCTTT.

Of note for this clonotype: The conserved phenylalanine or tryptophan normally closing the CDR3 is absent here, so this likely arose from a read error. CDR3 amino acids: CSVCEGDTEAFL. The CDR3 DNA is TGCAGCGTATGCGAGGGGGACACTGAAGCTTTCCTT. The chain carries TRBV29-1 and TRBJ1-1; weak D call: TRBD1 (6 bases). The CDR3 consists of 12 residues. Germline V gene lookup returns CDR1 SQVTM and CDR2 ANQGSEA. V was shortened by 6 bases and J by 3 bases, with 11 bases between the two germline ends.

In this sample, this clonotype turned up a few times. The rearrangement uses TRBV4-3 and TRBJ1-4, with a weak D call TRBD1 (5 bases). This CDR3 has 14 amino acids. Germline CDR1 reads LGHNA; CDR2 reads YSLEER. V was clipped by 4 bases and J by 6 bases, with 12 bases between them. CDR3: CASSPGHNDEKLFF. Written as DNA, the CDR3 is TGCGCCAGCAGCCCAGGACATAACGATGAAAAACTGTTTTTT.

This clonotype was found a few times. As DNA, the CDR3 is TGTGCCAGCAGTGAAAAAGTGACACAACTTGAAGCTTTCTTT. Encoded protein: CASSEKVTQLEAFF. The gene calls are TRBV6-1 and TRBJ1-1, with D unclear. The germline V gene has CDR1 MNHNS and CDR2 SASEGT. V lost 2 bases and J lost 7, with 14 bases in between. The CDR3 has 14 amino acids.

Comment on this clonotype: A much larger clone lies a single base off, so this may be a read error. This chain joins TRBV6-2 or TRBV6-3 and TRBJ1-2; D is possibly TRBD1 (6 bases). Germline V lookup: CDR1 MNHEY, CDR2 SVGEGT. This CDR3 has 15 amino acids. V lost 6 bases and J lost 8, with 22 bases in between. CDR3 sequence: CASSRVWDNILGYTF. The CDR3 bases are TGTGCCAGCAGCCGCGTATGGGACAACATTCTCGGCTACACCTTC.

Worth noting for this clonotype: With a much larger clone just one base away, this may be a read error. The chain carries TRBV12-3 or TRBV12-4 and TRBJ1-3; D uncertain. CDR3 length: 15 amino acids. Trimming took 6 bases from V and 3 from J, leaving 15 bases between them. The chain's CDR3 is CASRWEPNRGNTIYF. The CDR3 region has the DNA TGTGCCAGCAGATGGGAACCGAACCGTGGAAACACCATATATTTT.

As concerns this clonotype: Relative to the germline gene, one junction end is altered; a read error may explain this. This CDR3 reads CSAAGLAGITSYDEQFF. Written as DNA, the CDR3 is TGCAGTGCCGCAGGACTAGCGGGAATAACCTCCTACGATGAGCAGTTCTTC. The rearrangement links TRBV20-1 to TRBJ2-1, with 12 bases aligning to TRBD2. The CDR3 runs 17 residues. Germline lookup yields CDR1 DFQATT and CDR2 SNEGSKA (reference sequence).

As to this clonotype: This may stem from a read error, because a much larger clone lies one nucleotide away. The chain combines TRBV5-4 with TRBJ2-1; D unresolved. V was shortened by 1 base and J by 2 bases, with 7 bases between the two germline ends. The CDR3 has 14 amino acids. Per germline, CDR1 SGHNT and CDR2 YYREEE (reference sequence). The CDR3 bases are TGTGCCAGCAGCTTGAAATGTACCTACAATGAGCAGTTCTTC. Translated, it gives CASSLKCTYNEQFF.

The chain has TRBV7-8 and TRBJ1-1; the match to TRBD1 covers 8 bases. V lost 1 base to trimming and J lost 4 bases; unmatched junction nucleotides: 8. Germline V CDR1 and CDR2: SGHVS, FQNEAQ. The CDR3 has 16 amino acids. The CDR3 is CASSLVGRGQGTEAFF. The CDR3 bases are TGTGCCAGCAGCTTAGTCGGCAGGGGGCAGGGCACTGAAGCTTTCTTT. Filled out from reference TRBV7-8 and TRBJ1-1, the complete variable domain reads GAGVSQSPRYKVAKRGQDVALRCDPISGHVSLFWYQQALGQGPEFLTYFQNEAQLDKSGLPSDRFFAERPEGSVSTLKIQRTQQEDSAVYLCASSLVGRGQGTEAFFGQGTRLTVV.

Of note for this clonotype: Being one base from a much bigger clone, this may be a read error. The gene calls are TRBV12-3 or TRBV12-4 and TRBJ1-2, with 8 bases matching TRBD1. The CDR3 has 13 amino acids. The CDR3 protein is CASSSDRGGGYSF. CDR3 DNA: TGTGCCAGCAGCTCCGACAGGGGAGGTGGCTACAGCTTC.

The chain joins TRBV11-3 to TRBJ1-4, with a possible D match to TRBD1 (6 bases). Germline lookup yields CDR1 SGHNT and CDR2 YENEEA. The CDR3 has 16 residues. V was clipped by 7 bases and J by 9 bases, with 24 bases between them. The CDR3 nucleotides are TGTGCCAGCACTACTACAGGGCCTGCAACTGATCAAAAACTGTTTTTT. Translation: CASTTTGPATDQKLFF.